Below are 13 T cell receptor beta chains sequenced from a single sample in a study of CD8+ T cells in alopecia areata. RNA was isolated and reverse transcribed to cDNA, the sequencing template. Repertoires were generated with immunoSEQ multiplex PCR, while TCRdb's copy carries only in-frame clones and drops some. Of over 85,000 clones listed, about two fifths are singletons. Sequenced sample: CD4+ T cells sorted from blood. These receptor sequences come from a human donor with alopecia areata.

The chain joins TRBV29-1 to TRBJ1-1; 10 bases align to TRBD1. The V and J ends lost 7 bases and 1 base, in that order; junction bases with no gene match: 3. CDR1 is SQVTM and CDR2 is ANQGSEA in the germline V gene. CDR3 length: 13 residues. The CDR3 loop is CSAWDRGNTEAFF. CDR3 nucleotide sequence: TGCAGCGCATGGGACAGGGGGAACACTGAAGCTTTCTTT.

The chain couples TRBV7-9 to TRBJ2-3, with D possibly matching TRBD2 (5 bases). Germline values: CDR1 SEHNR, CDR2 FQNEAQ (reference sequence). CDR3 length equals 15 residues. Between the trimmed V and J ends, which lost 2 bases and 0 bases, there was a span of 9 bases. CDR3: CASSLQRSSTDTQYF. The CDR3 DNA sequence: TGTGCCAGCAGCTTACAGCGGAGTAGCACAGATACGCAGTATTTT.

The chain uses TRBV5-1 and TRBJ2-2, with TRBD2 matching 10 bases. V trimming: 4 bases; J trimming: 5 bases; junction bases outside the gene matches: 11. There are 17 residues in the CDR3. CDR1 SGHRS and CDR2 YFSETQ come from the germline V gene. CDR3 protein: CASSAILAGVDTGELFF. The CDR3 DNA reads TGCGCCAGCAGCGCCATCCTAGCGGGAGTCGATACCGGGGAGCTGTTTTTT. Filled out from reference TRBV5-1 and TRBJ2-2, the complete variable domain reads KAGVTQTPRYLIKTRGQQVTLSCSPISGHRSVSWYQQTPGQGLQFLFEYFSETQRNKGNFPGRFSGRQFSNSRSEMNVSTLELGDSALYLCASSAILAGVDTGELFFGEGSRLTVL.

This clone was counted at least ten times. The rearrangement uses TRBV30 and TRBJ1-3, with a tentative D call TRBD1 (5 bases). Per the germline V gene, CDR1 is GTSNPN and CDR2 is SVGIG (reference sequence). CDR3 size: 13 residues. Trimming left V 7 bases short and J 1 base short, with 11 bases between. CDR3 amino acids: CAYGRGSGNTIYF. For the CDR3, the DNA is TGTGCCTATGGCCGGGGGTCTGGAAACACCATATATTTT.

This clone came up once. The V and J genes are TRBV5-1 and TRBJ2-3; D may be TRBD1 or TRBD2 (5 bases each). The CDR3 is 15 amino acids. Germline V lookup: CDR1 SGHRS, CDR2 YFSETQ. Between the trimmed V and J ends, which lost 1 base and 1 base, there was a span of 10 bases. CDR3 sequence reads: CASSLSGPRTDTQYF. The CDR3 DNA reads TGCGCCAGCAGCTTGTCGGGACCCCGCACAGATACGCAGTATTTT.

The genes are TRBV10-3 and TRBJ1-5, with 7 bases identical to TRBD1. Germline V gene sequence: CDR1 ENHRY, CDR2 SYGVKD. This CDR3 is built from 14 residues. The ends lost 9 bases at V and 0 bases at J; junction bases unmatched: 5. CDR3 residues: CAIGQDYSNQPQHF. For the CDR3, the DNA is TGTGCCATAGGACAGGATTATAGCAATCAGCCCCAGCATTTT.

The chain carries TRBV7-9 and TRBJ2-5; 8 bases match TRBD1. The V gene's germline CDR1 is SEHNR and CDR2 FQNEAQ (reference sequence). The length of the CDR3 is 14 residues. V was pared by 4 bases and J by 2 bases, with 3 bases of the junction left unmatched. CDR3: CASSWTGSQETQYF. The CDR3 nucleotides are TGTGCCAGCAGCTGGACAGGGAGTCAAGAGACCCAGTACTTC.

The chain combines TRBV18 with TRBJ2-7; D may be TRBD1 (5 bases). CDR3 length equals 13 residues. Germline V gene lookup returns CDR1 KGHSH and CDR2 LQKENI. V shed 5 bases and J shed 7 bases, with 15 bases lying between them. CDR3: CASSGTGVGEQYF. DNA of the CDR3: TGTGCCAGCTCAGGCACAGGAGTGGGGGAGCAGTACTTC. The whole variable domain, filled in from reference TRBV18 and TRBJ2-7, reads NAGVMQNPRHLVRRRGQEARLRCSPMKGHSHVYWYRQLPEEGLKFMVYLQKENIIDESGMPKERFSAEFPKEGPSILRIQQVVRGDSAAYFCASSGTGVGEQYFGPGTRLTVT.

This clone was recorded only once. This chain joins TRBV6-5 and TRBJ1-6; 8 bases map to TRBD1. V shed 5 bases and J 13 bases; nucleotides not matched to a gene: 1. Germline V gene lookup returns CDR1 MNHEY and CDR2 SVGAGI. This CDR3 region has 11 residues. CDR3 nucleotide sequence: TGTGCCAGCAGTAGACAGGGGCCCCTCCACTTT. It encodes CASSRQGPLHF.

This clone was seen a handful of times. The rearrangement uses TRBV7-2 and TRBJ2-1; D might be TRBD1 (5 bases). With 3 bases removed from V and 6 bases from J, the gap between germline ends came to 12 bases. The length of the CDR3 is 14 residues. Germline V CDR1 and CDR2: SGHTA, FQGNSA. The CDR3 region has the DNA TGTGCCAGCAGCTTTAGTAGAGACAGCAATGAGCAGTTCTTC. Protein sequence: CASSFSRDSNEQFF.

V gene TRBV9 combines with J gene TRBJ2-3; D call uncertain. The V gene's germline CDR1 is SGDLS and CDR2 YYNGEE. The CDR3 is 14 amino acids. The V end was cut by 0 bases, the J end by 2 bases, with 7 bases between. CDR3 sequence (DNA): TGTGCCAGCAGCGTAGCTCAGATCACAGATACGCAGTATTTT. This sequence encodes CASSVAQITDTQYF.

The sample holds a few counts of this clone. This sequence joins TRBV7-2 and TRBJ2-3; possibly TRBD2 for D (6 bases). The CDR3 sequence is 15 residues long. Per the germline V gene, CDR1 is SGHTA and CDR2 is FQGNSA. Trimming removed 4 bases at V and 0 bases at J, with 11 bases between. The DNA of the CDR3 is TGTGCCAGCAGCTCGACTAGTACTAGCACAGATACGCAGTATTTT. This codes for CASSSTSTSTDTQYF.

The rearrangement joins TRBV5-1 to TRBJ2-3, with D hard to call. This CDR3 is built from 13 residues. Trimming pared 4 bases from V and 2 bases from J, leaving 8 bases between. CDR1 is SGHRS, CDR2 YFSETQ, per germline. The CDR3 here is CASSGQTTDTQYF. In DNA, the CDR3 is TGCGCCAGCAGCGGCCAAACCACAGATACGCAGTATTTT. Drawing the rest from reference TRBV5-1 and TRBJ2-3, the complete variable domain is KAGVTQTPRYLIKTRGQQVTLSCSPISGHRSVSWYQQTPGQGLQFLFEYFSETQRNKGNFPGRFSGRQFSNSRSEMNVSTLELGDSALYLCASSGQTTDTQYFGPGTRLTVL.